This is a list of T cell receptor beta chains from one sample in a study of a mutant IDH1 vaccine in newly diagnosed glioma. No cognate antigen is known for these TCRs. TCRdb's table, derived via immunoSEQ multiplex PCR, lists solely in-frame clones and lacks some. This sample has approximately 61,000 clones; around 80% occur once, and the top ten carry roughly 5.7%. Sequences were derived from PBMCs, sampled from a glioma patient whose treatment included an IDH1 peptide vaccine. The source of these receptors is a man aged 45-65 years with glioma. CDR3s include the opening cysteine and the closing phenylalanine or tryptophan. Each record gives: J gene, D gene, clone size, V gene, CDR3 protein, CDR3 DNA. The D gene is left open where the match is weak. Size is omitted from some rows. Given values are once, few, many or a class for expanded clones.

>TRBJ2-7|NA|NA|TRBV1
CTGLSYEQYF
TGCACCGGGCTCTCCTACGAGCAGTACTTC
>TRBJ2-5|NA|NA|TRBV10-3
CAISERQQETQYF
TGTGCCATCAGTGAGCGACAGCAAGAGACCCAGTACTTC
>TRBJ2-5|NA|NA|TRBV6-1
CASSSRGILGETQYF
TGTGCCAGCAGCTCCCGGGGCATTCTCGGGGAGACCCAGTACTTC
>TRBJ1-1|TRBD1|NA|TRBV7-2
CASSPTGGRTEAFF
TGTGCCAGCAGCCCTACAGGGGGCAGAACTGAAGCTTTCTTT
>TRBJ2-3|NA|NA|TRBV28
CASIDSSTDTQYF
TGTGCCAGTATCGATTCTAGCACAGATACGCAGTATTTT
>TRBJ2-2|NA|NA|TRBV19
CASNNGQLLTGELFF
TGTGCCAGTAATAACGGCCAACTACTCACCGGGGAGCTGTTTTTT
>TRBJ2-1|TRBD2|NA|TRBV7-2
CASSFISGSLEQFF
TGTGCCAGCAGCTTTATCAGCGGGAGCCTTGAGCAGTTCTTC
>TRBJ1-6|NA|NA|TRBV7-9
CASSLGAYNSPLHF
TGTGCCAGCAGCCTGGGGGCCTATAATTCACCCCTCCACTTT
>TRBJ2-1|TRBD1|NA|TRBV29-1
CSFERPGTARKFF
TGCAGCTTCGAGAGACCCGGGACAGCCCGGAAGTTCTTC
>TRBJ1-5|NA|few|TRBV7-9
CASSLGGFGNQPQHF
TGTGCCAGCAGCTTAGGGGGGTTCGGCAATCAGCCCCAGCATTTT
>TRBJ1-2|TRBD1|once|TRBV7-9
CASSLAGQGSYGYTF
TGTGCCAGCAGCTTAGCGGGACAGGGAAGTTATGGCTACACCTTC
>TRBJ1-2|TRBD1|NA|TRBV6-6
CASSYRQGANYGYTF
TGTGCCAGCAGTTACCGACAGGGTGCTAACTATGGCTACACCTTC
>TRBJ1-4|NA|NA|TRBV5-1
CASSFESTNEKLFF
TGCGCCAGCAGCTTTGAGTCTACAAATGAAAAACTGTTTTTT
>TRBJ2-5|TRBD2|once|TRBV6-5
CASSYSLAGEETQYF
TGTGCCAGCAGTTACTCACTAGCGGGGGAAGAGACCCAGTACTTC
>TRBJ1-2|NA|NA|TRBV27
CASSSPGSGHYGYTF
TGTGCCAGCAGCTCACCGGGATCCGGACACTATGGCTACACCTTC
>TRBJ2-7|TRBD1|once|TRBV5-1
CASSRDSFYEQYF
TGCGCCAGCAGCAGGGACAGCTTCTACGAGCAGTACTTC
>TRBJ1-1|NA|few|TRBV30
CAWSVGVGEAFF
TGTGCCTGGAGTGTCGGGGTCGGTGAAGCTTTCTTT
>TRBJ2-7|TRBD2|NA|TRBV15
CATSRVASGRAGYEQYF
TGTGCCACCAGCAGAGTGGCTAGCGGGAGGGCCGGGTACGAGCAGTACTTC
>TRBJ2-5|NA|once|TRBV29-1
CSAAARGRETQYF
TGCAGCGCCGCAGCGAGGGGCAGGGAGACCCAGTACTTC
>TRBJ2-7|NA|NA|TRBV27
CASSSIDSPYEQYF
TGTGCCAGCAGTTCAATTGACAGTCCGTACGAGCAGTACTTC
>TRBJ2-7|TRBD2|NA|TRBV6-1
CASWWGGAYEQYF
TGTGCCAGCTGGTGGGGGGGGGCCTACGAGCAGTACTTC
>TRBJ2-3|NA|NA|TRBV19
CASGPGRVDTQYF
TGTGCCAGTGGCCCCGGGAGAGTAGATACGCAGTATTTT
>TRBJ2-7|NA|NA|TRBV19
CASSGIGGSYEQYF
TGTGCCAGTAGTGGGATAGGCGGCTCCTACGAGCAGTACTTC
>TRBJ1-2|TRBD1|NA|TRBV6-5
CASSFRQGVWYGYTF
TGTGCCAGCAGTTTCCGACAGGGCGTATGGTATGGCTACACCTTC
>TRBJ1-3|NA|NA|TRBV5-1
CASSLPPEGYSPGNTIYF
TGCGCCAGCAGCTTGCCCCCCGAAGGGTATTCGCCTGGAAACACCATATATTTT
>TRBJ2-1|NA|once|TRBV2
CASSQTSFYEQFF
TGTGCCAGCAGTCAGACTAGTTTCTATGAGCAGTTCTTC
>TRBJ2-3|TRBD2|NA|TRBV15
CATSRTLAGGPGTDTQYF
TGTGCCACCAGCAGAACCTTAGCGGGAGGGCCTGGCACAGATACGCAGTATTTT
>TRBJ1-1|NA|few|TRBV11-3
CASGRGNTEAFF
TGTGCCAGTGGACGGGGGAACACTGAAGCTTTCTTT
>TRBJ2-5|TRBD2|NA|TRBV7-6
CASSFLAGGSQETQYF
TGTGCCAGCAGCTTTCTAGCGGGAGGATCCCAAGAGACCCAGTACTTC
>TRBJ2-3|NA|NA|TRBV7-2
CASSAHQTDTQYF
TGTGCCAGCAGCGCACACCAGACAGATACGCAGTATTTT
>TRBJ1-4|TRBD1|NA|TRBV2
CASSRDSINEKLFF
TGTGCCAGCAGCCGGGACAGTATTAATGAAAAACTGTTTTTT
>TRBJ2-3|TRBD1|NA|TRBV6-1
CASSGTGGRDTQYF
TGTGCCAGCAGTGGGACAGGGGGGAGAGATACGCAGTATTTT
>TRBJ2-3|TRBD2|NA|TRBV15
CATRTSGTDTQYF
TGTGCCACCAGGACTAGCGGCACAGATACGCAGTATTTT
>TRBJ2-1|NA|NA|TRBV19
CATRTPSLSLDHNEQFF
TGTGCCACTAGGACACCTTCTTTATCCTTGGACCACAATGAGCAGTTCTTC
>TRBJ2-3|NA|NA|TRBV5-1
CASRTRFTDTQYF
TGCGCCAGCCGGACTCGCTTCACAGATACGCAGTATTTT
>TRBJ1-6|TRBD1|few|TRBV6-6
CASAEGTDGNSPLHF
TGTGCCAGCGCGGAGGGGACAGATGGTAATTCACCCCTCCACTTT
>TRBJ2-1|TRBD2|NA|TRBV6-4
CASSTGTSVYNEQFF
TGTGCCAGCAGTACCGGGACTAGCGTTTACAATGAGCAGTTCTTC